Sequencing of this TCR beta chain was carried out in a study of blood T cell repertoires in COVID-19. A Seattle source enrolled patients during active infection and followed them longitudinally. Per the authors' pipeline: Estimated nucleated cell counts came from reference gene primer amplification. The table came from immunoSEQ multiplex PCR; TCRdb's copy has only in-frame clones and leaves some out. V, J and clone size were drawn from that table, and D and trimming were deduced from the DNA. The data contain roughly 68,000 clones, about 88% of them seen just once; the ten biggest clones take up 40% to 45%. V was trimmed by 2 bases and J by 5 bases, leaving 16 bases between them. CDR1 and CDR2 (germline): MNHEY, SVGAGI. This CDR3 has 15 amino acids.

What was sequenced was peripheral blood. The clonotype originates from a woman in her sixties with COVID-19, enrolled during active disease. The chain recombines TRBV6-5 with TRBJ2-7, with D tentatively TRBD2 (6 bases). CDR3 nucleotides: TGTGCCAGCAGTTACCCCGGACCGGGAGCCCACGAGCAGTACTTC. Amino acids: CASSYPGPGAHEQYF.